One sample yielded the 18 T cell receptor beta chains listed below, sequenced in a study of CD8 T cells in ankylosing spondylitis. Their antigens remain unidentified. TCRdb reanalysed the 5' RACE reads using MiXCR and keeps one entry per CDR3 protein. The sample includes 500,000 or so distinct CDR3 sequences, approximately 5.3% of them seen just once. Study results and limitations: Seemingly characteristic of ankylosing spondylitis blood was a TCR beta motif consisting of roughly 8 highly homologous variants.

Sequenced sample: blood, either unsorted or a sorted T cell fraction (not recorded which). These receptor sequences come from a male donor with ankylosing spondylitis.

The chain uses TRBV29-1 and TRBJ2-1; unclear D gene. Looked up from germline, CDR1 is SQVTM and CDR2 is ANQGSEA. The CDR3 has 13 residues. Trimming shortened V by 3 bases and J by 2 bases, and 8 bases separated the two germline ends. The CDR3: CSVDVGTYNEQFF. In DNA, the CDR3 is TGCAGCGTTGACGTGGGAACCTACAATGAGCAGTTCTTC.

This clonotype has ten or more counts. This chain joins TRBV5-1 and TRBJ1-2; tentative D call: TRBD1 (5 bases). CDR3 length: 15 amino acids. Deletions cut 4 bases from V and 5 bases from J, with 18 bases between. The germline gives CDR1 SGHRS, CDR2 YFSETQ. Written as DNA, the CDR3 is TGCGCCAGCAGCCCGGACGTCCAGGGTGGTTATGGCTACACCTTC. Its protein is CASSPDVQGGYGYTF.

The CDR3 sequence is CSASSLAGVYNEQFF. The CDR3, as DNA: TGCAGTGCTAGCTCCCTAGCGGGGGTATACAATGAGCAGTTCTTC. The genes are TRBV20-1 and TRBJ2-1; 10 bases are a match to TRBD2. J was trimmed by 4 bases and V by 3 bases; bases with no gene match: 6. CDR1 and CDR2 (germline): DFQATT, SNEGSKA (reference sequence). The CDR3 covers 15 residues.

This clonotype was detected many times. J is TRBJ2-7 and V is TRBV4-3; a possible D gene is TRBD2 (6 bases). The CDR3 length is 15 residues. The germline CDR1 and CDR2 sequences are LGHNA and YSLEER. Trimming took off 2 bases at V and 2 bases at J, with 13 bases between the two ends. The CDR3 region has the DNA TGCGCCAGCAGCCAATCGTCGGCGGGGACCTACGAGCAGTACTTC. Translated, it gives CASSQSSAGTYEQYF.

Comment on this clonotype: This may be a read error: a much more frequent sequence differs by one nucleotide. The chain couples TRBV7-2 to TRBJ2-3; 10 bases agree with TRBD2. The CDR3 length is 17 residues. Looked up from germline, CDR1 is SGHTA and CDR2 is FQGNSA. V gave up 2 bases and J gave up 0 bases; unmatched junction bases: 5. The CDR3 region is CTSSLTPLAGSTDTQYF. CDR3 nucleotides: TGTACCAGCAGCTTAACCCCACTAGCGGGGAGCACAGATACGCAGTATTTT.

This clonotype was counted many times. In DNA form, the CDR3 reads TGTGCCAGCCGTAGGGACAGTAACTATGGCTACACCTTC. Protein product: CASRRDSNYGYTF. This chain links TRBV6-1 with TRBJ1-2, with 7 bases fitting TRBD1. The CDR3 spans 13 residues. V shed 8 bases and J 1 base; nucleotides not matched to a gene: 4. Germline CDR1 and CDR2: MNHNS and SASEGT.

This clonotype has ten or more counts. The chain recombines TRBV10-2 with TRBJ2-2; 7 bases align to TRBD2. Germline CDR1 is WSHSY and CDR2 is SAAADI. V shed 3 bases, J shed 4 bases, and the junction held 8 bases outside the gene matches. The CDR3 contains 16 residues. DNA for the CDR3: TGCGCCAGCAGTGACTGGCTAGCGGTGGGCACCGGGGAGCTGTTTTTT. Protein: CASSDWLAVGTGELFF.

This clonotype was picked up many times. V and J are TRBV5-1 and TRBJ1-2; 8 bases align to TRBD1. V lost 3 bases, J lost 8 bases, and 12 bases stayed unmatched. CDR3 length: 15 residues. Per germline, CDR1 SGHRS and CDR2 YFSETQ. CDR3 in DNA: TGCGCCAGCAGCTCCCTAACAGGGGGGTTTATCGGCTACACCTTC. This sequence encodes CASSSLTGGFIGYTF.

This clonotype has ten or more counts. The V gene is TRBV20-1, the J gene TRBJ1-2, with 7 bases matching TRBD1. Trimming cost V 3 bases and J 5 bases; bases outside gene matches: 12. The CDR3 sequence is 15 residues long. Looked up from germline, CDR1 is DFQATT and CDR2 is SNEGSKA (reference sequence). CDR3 coding DNA: TGCAGTGCTAGGGTACACACAGGGGAGTGGTATGGCTACACCTTC. The encoded protein is CSARVHTGEWYGYTF.

The rearrangement joins TRBV7-2 to TRBJ2-7; possibly TRBD2 for D (5 bases). The CDR3 has 14 amino acids. V was clipped by 2 bases and J by 7 bases, with 15 bases between them. Germline CDR1 reads SGHTA; CDR2 reads FQGNSA. The CDR3 region has the DNA TGTGCCAGCAGCTTATCGAGGGCTTCGGTAGAGCAGTACTTC. This codes for CASSLSRASVEQYF.

There are many counts of this clonotype. V usage is TRBV7-2 and J usage is TRBJ1-4; D is unresolved. Trimming left V 2 bases short and J 5 bases short, with 6 bases between. The CDR3 consists of 13 residues. The germline V gene encodes CDR1 SGHTA and CDR2 FQGNSA. As DNA, the CDR3 is TGTGCCAGCAGCTTATCGGGGAATGAAAAACTGTTTTTT. Translated: CASSLSGNEKLFF.

This clonotype has more than one count but fewer than ten. This chain uses TRBV7-9 with TRBJ2-5; possibly TRBD1 for D (6 bases). Germline V gene data show CDR1 as SEHNR and CDR2 as FQNEAQ (reference sequence). The CDR3 loop spans 15 amino acids. Trimming took off 5 bases at V and 5 bases at J, with 18 bases between the two ends. Written as DNA, the CDR3 is TGTGCCAGCAGCGCCCCGCACAGGGTGAGGGAGACCCAGTACTTC. Amino acids: CASSAPHRVRETQYF. Full variable domain (missing parts from reference TRBV7-9 and TRBJ2-5): DTGVSQNPRHKITKRGQNVTFRCDPISEHNRLYWYRQTLGQGPEFLTYFQNEAQLEKSRLLSDRFSAERPKGSFSTLEIQRTEQGDSAMYLCASSAPHRVRETQYFGPGTRLLVL.

The rearrangement joins TRBV29-1 to TRBJ2-7; TRBD1 matches 10 bases. Germline values: CDR1 SQVTM, CDR2 ANQGSEA. The CDR3 sequence is 15 residues long. Trimming at V came to 8 bases and at J to 1 base, leaving 11 bases not matched to a gene. The CDR3 DNA is TGCAGCCCCGATGTTGGGACAGGGGAGTCCTACGAGCAGTACTTC. This codes for CSPDVGTGESYEQYF.

In this sample, this clonotype turned up many times. The chain uses TRBV6-2 or TRBV6-3 and TRBJ1-2; D gene unclear. The CDR3 totals 14 residues. In germline, CDR1 is MNHEY, CDR2 SVGEGT. V was shortened by 4 bases and J by 5 bases, with 14 bases between the two germline ends. The chain's CDR3 is CASSLPGDLYGYTF. In nucleotides, the CDR3 is TGTGCCAGCAGTTTACCGGGAGACCTTTATGGCTACACCTTC.

This clonotype was seen only a few times. V and J are TRBV28 and TRBJ1-2; unclear D gene. This CDR3 comprises 13 residues. V was shortened by 3 bases and J by 8 bases, with 13 bases between the two germline ends. In germline, CDR1 is MDHEN, CDR2 SYDVKM. The DNA for the CDR3 is TGTGCCAGCAGTTTTTTATCCCACCGCGGCTACACCTTC. It encodes CASSFLSHRGYTF.

This clonotype occurred many times. The chain recombines TRBV29-1 with TRBJ2-1; the D gene is possibly TRBD1 (5 bases). In germline, CDR1 is SQVTM, CDR2 ANQGSEA. The V end was cut by 5 bases, the J end by 1 base, with 12 bases between. There are 14 residues in the CDR3. The CDR3 loop reads CSVFAGSSYNEQFF. Here the CDR3 DNA reads TGCAGCGTTTTTGCAGGGTCGTCCTACAATGAGCAGTTCTTC.

Only a few counts were recorded for this clonotype. The chain recombines TRBV4-3 with TRBJ2-2; 11 bases are shared with TRBD1. The J segment lost 4 bases and the V segment lost 4 bases, leaving 11 bases of the junction unmatched. Germline-derived CDR1 and CDR2 are LGHNA and YSLEER. This CDR3 spans 18 amino acids. The CDR3 spells CASSLRDRGLWGTGELFF. In nucleotides, the CDR3 is TGCGCCAGCAGCCTCCGGGACAGGGGGTTATGGGGCACCGGGGAGCTGTTTTTT.

This clonotype was found many times. V gene TRBV5-1 combines with J gene TRBJ1-3; TRBD1 is a possible D gene (5 bases). The V and J ends lost 0 bases and 4 bases respectively, with 8 bases between them. Per germline, CDR1 SGHRS and CDR2 YFSETQ. This CDR3 spans 14 amino acids. Written as DNA, the CDR3 is TGCGCCAGCAGCTTGGAGACAGCAGGAAACACCATATATTTT. As protein: CASSLETAGNTIYF.